The clone carrying this T cell receptor (beta chain) was seen more than once but under ten times. Its antigen is not known. The germline gives CDR1 LNHDA, CDR2 SQIVND (reference sequence). The CDR3 contains 15 residues. Trimming pared 1 base from V and 2 bases from J, leaving 11 bases between. The PCR made use of 60 Vbeta and 13 Jbeta primers. TCRdb's copy holds only in-frame clones and misses some; the assay was immunoSEQ multiplex PCR. The repertoire holds some 150,000 clones, with around 76% as singletons. The entry originates in a study of cytomegalovirus exposure and HLA in healthy donors. Findings of the study overall: An analysis was carried out later, and it reportedly showed fewer N-insertions in an Asian-associated ancestry cluster than the approximately 680-donor mean.

J is TRBJ1-1 and V is TRBV19; no firm D call. The TCR was taken from a woman between 25 and 40 years old in good health and CMV-seropositive. The sequenced sample was PBMCs. The CDR3 is CASSIAGSTNTEAFF. DNA for the CDR3: TGTGCCAGTAGTATAGCGGGGTCTACCAACACTGAAGCTTTCTTT.